Shown below are 14 T cell receptor beta chains from a single sample sequenced in a study of spatial heterogeneity in lung cancer. As to time point: sample taken at primary tumor resection. TCRs were sequenced from unsorted whole RNA of tumor, nontumor lung or PBMC. TCRdb redid the calling of the 5' RACE reads with MiXCR, one entry per CDR3 protein. The sample has roughly 9,800 distinct CDR3 sequences, roughly 5% seen once. The sample consisted of PBMCs, taken at surgery. These receptor sequences come from a male donor with early-stage non-small cell lung cancer.

This clonotype is hyperexpanded in the sample. This rearrangement joins TRBV13 to TRBJ2-5; no clear D gene. The V end lost 2 bases, the J end lost 5 bases, and 9 bases lay between the germline ends. Germline assignment: CDR1 PRHDT and CDR2 FYEKMQ (reference sequence). This CDR3 region has 13 residues. CDR3 in DNA: TGTGCCAGCAGCTTAAACGGAGAGGAGACCCAGTACTTC. Translated: CASSLNGEETQYF. Full variable domain (outside the CDR3, taken from reference TRBV13 and TRBJ2-5): AAGVIQSPRHLIKEKRETATLKCYPIPRHDTVYWYQQGPGQDPQFLISFYEKMQSDKGSIPDRFSAQQFSDYHSELNMSSLELGDSALYFCASSLNGEETQYFGPGTRLLVL.

This clonotype was recorded at least ten times. This chain connects TRBV7-2 to TRBJ1-1; unclear D gene. Trimming stripped 1 base from V and 0 bases from J, with 6 bases between. The V gene's germline CDR1 is SGHTA and CDR2 FQGNSA. CDR3 length: 14 residues. The CDR3 loop is CASSLGPLNTEAFF. In DNA, the CDR3 is TGTGCCAGCAGCTTAGGGCCGTTGAACACTGAAGCTTTCTTT.

Many counts were recorded for this clonotype. J is TRBJ2-1 and V is TRBV9; D gene ambiguous. CDR1 is SGDLS, CDR2 YYNGEE, per germline. There are 16 residues in the CDR3. V was clipped by 0 bases and J by 0 bases, with 10 bases between them. The CDR3 here is CASSVDGSTSYNEQFF. The CDR3 DNA reads TGTGCCAGCAGCGTAGATGGCAGTACCTCCTACAATGAGCAGTTCTTC.

This clonotype was observed many times. The chain recombines TRBV6-6 with TRBJ2-3, with 9 bases fitting TRBD2. The junction had 7 bases not matched to a gene; V was cut back by 6 bases and J by 0 bases. The CDR3 consists of 16 residues. Germline CDR1 MNHNY, CDR2 SVGAGI (reference sequence). CDR3 DNA: TGTGCCAGCAGAAAACTAGCGGGTGCTAGCACAGATACGCAGTATTTT. Its translation: CASRKLAGASTDTQYF.

The chain is built from TRBV20-1 and TRBJ2-3; D is ambiguous. Germline values: CDR1 DFQATT, CDR2 SNEGSKA (reference sequence). Trimming removed 1 base at V and 2 bases at J, with 10 bases between. The CDR3 length is 14 residues. CDR3 protein: CSARVPFATDTQYF. Written as DNA, the CDR3 is TGCAGTGCTAGAGTCCCTTTCGCCACAGATACGCAGTATTTT.

In this sample, this clonotype turned up many times. In DNA, the CDR3 is TGTGCCAGCAGCCAGACAGGGGTGAACACTGAAGCTTTCTTT. Translating gives CASSQTGVNTEAFF. The J gene is TRBJ1-1, the V gene TRBV3-1; TRBD1 agrees at 8 bases. CDR1 is LGHDT and CDR2 is YNNKEL in the germline V gene (reference sequence). This CDR3 contains 14 residues. Losses at the gene ends were 3 bases for V and 0 bases for J; bases not matched to a gene: 0.

In its sample, this clonotype was seen a few times. This sequence joins TRBV29-1 and TRBJ2-7, with D uncertain. CDR3 length equals 12 residues. Germline assignment: CDR1 SQVTM and CDR2 ANQGSEA. Trimming stripped 0 bases from V and 4 bases from J, with 7 bases between. The CDR3 DNA is TGCAGCGTTGAAGATCCCCAATACGAGCAGTACTTC. Protein sequence: CSVEDPQYEQYF.

This clonotype has ten or more counts. The rearrangement links TRBV28 to TRBJ2-7; the D is unclear. There are 12 residues in the CDR3. V was clipped by 4 bases and J by 2 bases, with 6 bases between them. In germline, CDR1 is MDHEN, CDR2 SYDVKM. CDR3 in amino acids: CASSSTTYEQYF. CDR3 bases: TGTGCCAGCAGTTCGACCACCTACGAGCAGTACTTC.

This clonotype occurred a few times. The rearrangement links TRBV5-4 to TRBJ2-1; D possibly corresponds to TRBD2 (6 bases). The CDR3 has 12 residues. Trimming removed 3 bases at V and 12 bases at J, with 13 bases between. The germline gives CDR1 SGHNT, CDR2 YYREEE (reference sequence). CDR3 bases: TGTGCCAGCAGCTCGACTAGTAAATCGCAGTTCTTC. Protein sequence: CASSSTSKSQFF.

This clonotype is medium-sized (0.01 to 0.1%) in the sample. V and J are TRBV15 and TRBJ1-5, with unresolved D. Germline V gene lookup returns CDR1 LNHNV and CDR2 YYDKDF (reference sequence). CDR3 length equals 17 residues. Trimming took 0 bases from V and 2 from J, leaving 14 bases between them. Here the CDR3 DNA reads TGTGCCACCAGCAGAGATCTCGACACGTGGGGCAATCAGCCCCAGCATTTT. It codes for CATSRDLDTWGNQPQHF. The full variable domain, in which reference TRBV15 and TRBJ1-5 provide the parts outside the CDR3, is DAMVIQNPRYQVTQFGKPVTLSCSQTLNHNVMYWYQQKSSQAPKLLFHYYDKDFNNEADTPDNFQSRRPNTSFCFLDIRSPGLGDTAMYLCATSRDLDTWGNQPQHFGDGTRLSIL.

V usage is TRBV6-2 or TRBV6-3 and J usage is TRBJ2-3; weak D call: TRBD1 (6 bases). Trimming removed 4 bases at V and 6 bases at J, with 8 bases between. The CDR3 spans 12 residues. Looked up from germline, CDR1 is MNHEY and CDR2 is SVGEGT. The CDR3 here is CASSSTGDTQYF. The CDR3 DNA sequence: TGTGCCAGCAGTTCCACAGGGGATACGCAGTATTTT.

This clonotype appeared a few times. The chain has TRBV7-3 and TRBJ1-5; D is unclear. The CDR3 is made up of 12 amino acids. V was clipped by 5 bases and J by 6 bases, with 8 bases between them. Germline V lookup: CDR1 SGHTA, CDR2 FQGTGA. This chain's CDR3 is CASSIDGQPQHF. The CDR3 DNA reads TGTGCCAGCAGCATTGACGGTCAGCCCCAGCATTTT.

Only a few counts were recorded for this clonotype. The chain joins TRBV13 to TRBJ1-6; no clear D. Trimming pared 0 bases from V and 10 bases from J, leaving 16 bases between. The CDR3 totals 16 residues. Germline V lookup: CDR1 PRHDT, CDR2 FYEKMQ (reference sequence). As DNA, the CDR3 is TGTGCCAGCAGCTTAGGGTTGGGAGGCCAAGTATCACCCCTCCACTTT. It encodes CASSLGLGGQVSPLHF.

This clonotype was seen repeatedly, ten times or more. At one end the junction does not follow the germline gene, possibly because of a read error. The chain's CDR3 is CATSGGSDEQYF. The CDR3 nucleotides read TGTGCCACCAGTGGGGGCTCCGACGAGCAGTACTTC. This sequence joins TRBV24-1 and TRBJ2-7; possibly TRBD1 for D (5 bases). The CDR3 loop spans 12 amino acids. Germline CDR1 KGHDR, CDR2 SFDVKD.